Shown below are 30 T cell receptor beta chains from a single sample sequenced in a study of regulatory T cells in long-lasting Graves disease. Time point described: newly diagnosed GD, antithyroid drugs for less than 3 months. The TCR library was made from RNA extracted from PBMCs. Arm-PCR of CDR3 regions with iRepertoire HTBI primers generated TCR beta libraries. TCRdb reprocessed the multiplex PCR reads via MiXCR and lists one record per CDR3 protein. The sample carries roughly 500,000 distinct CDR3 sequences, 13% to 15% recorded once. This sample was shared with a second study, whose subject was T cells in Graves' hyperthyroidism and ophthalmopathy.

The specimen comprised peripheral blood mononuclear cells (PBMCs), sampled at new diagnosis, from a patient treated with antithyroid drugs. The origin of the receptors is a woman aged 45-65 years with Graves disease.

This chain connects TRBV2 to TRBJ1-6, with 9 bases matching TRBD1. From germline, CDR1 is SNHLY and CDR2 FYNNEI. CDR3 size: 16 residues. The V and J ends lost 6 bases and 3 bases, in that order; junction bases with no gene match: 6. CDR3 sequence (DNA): TGTGCCAGCAGGCGCACAGGGGGCGACTATAATTCACCCCTCCACTTT. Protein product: CASRRTGGDYNSPLHF. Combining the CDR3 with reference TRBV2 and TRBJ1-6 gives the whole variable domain EPEVTQTPSHQVTQMGQEVILRCVPISNHLYFYWYRQILGQKVEFLVSFYNNEISEKSEIFDDQFSVERPDGSNFTLKIRSTKLEDSAMYFCASRRTGGDYNSPLHFGNGTRLTVT.

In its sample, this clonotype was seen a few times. CDR3 bases: TGCGCCAGCAGCTGGGGACTAGCGGGTATCGTTGAGCAGTTCTTC. It specifies CASSWGLAGIVEQFF. The rearrangement links TRBV5-1 to TRBJ2-1; 12 nucleotides align to TRBD2. CDR1 and CDR2 from the germline V gene are SGHRS and YFSETQ. After removal of 3 bases from V and 9 bases from J, the junction contained 7 bases not matched to a gene. The CDR3 contains 15 residues.

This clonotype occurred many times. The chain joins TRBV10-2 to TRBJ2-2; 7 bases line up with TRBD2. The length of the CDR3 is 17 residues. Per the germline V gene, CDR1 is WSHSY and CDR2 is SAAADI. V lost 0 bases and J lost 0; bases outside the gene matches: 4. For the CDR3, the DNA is TGCGCCAGCAGTGAGTCCAGCGGGACCTCGAACACCGGGGAGCTGTTTTTT. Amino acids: CASSESSGTSNTGELFF.

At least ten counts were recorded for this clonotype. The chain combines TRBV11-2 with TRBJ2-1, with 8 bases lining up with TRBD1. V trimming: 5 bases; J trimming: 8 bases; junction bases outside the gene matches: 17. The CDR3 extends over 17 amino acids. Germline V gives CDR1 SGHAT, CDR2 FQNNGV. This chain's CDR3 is CASSPRGRTGSSHEQFF. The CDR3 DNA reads TGTGCCAGCAGCCCCCGAGGCCGGACAGGGTCATCGCATGAGCAGTTCTTC.

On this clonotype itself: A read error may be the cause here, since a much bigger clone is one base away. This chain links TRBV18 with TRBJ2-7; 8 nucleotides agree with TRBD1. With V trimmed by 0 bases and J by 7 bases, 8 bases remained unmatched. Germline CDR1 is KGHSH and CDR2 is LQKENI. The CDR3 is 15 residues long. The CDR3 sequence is CASSPPGQVNNEQYF. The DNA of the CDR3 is TGTGCCAGCTCACCACCGGGACAGGTAAACAATGAGCAGTACTTC.

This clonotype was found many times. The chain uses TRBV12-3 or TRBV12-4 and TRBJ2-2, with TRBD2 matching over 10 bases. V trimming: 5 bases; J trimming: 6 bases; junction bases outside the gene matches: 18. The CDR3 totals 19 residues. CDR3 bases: TGTGCCAGCAGTAATGACGTCCTAGCGGGAGCACTTGGGGCCGGGGAGCTGTTTTTT. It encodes CASSNDVLAGALGAGELFF.

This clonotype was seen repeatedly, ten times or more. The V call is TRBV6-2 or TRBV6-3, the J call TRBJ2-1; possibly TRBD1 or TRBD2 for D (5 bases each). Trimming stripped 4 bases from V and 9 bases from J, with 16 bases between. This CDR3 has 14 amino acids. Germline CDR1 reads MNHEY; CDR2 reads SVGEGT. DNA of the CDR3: TGTGCCAGCAGTTCGCTGGGGGACCCTCCTGAGCAGTTCTTC. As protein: CASSSLGDPPEQFF.

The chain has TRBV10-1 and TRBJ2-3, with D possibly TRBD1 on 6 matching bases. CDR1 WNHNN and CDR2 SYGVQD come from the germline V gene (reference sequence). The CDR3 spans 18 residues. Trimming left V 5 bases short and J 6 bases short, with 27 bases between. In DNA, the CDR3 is TGCGCCAGCAGTCATGCAGGGGTCGGAATAGACACCTCCGATACGCAGTATTTT. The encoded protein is CASSHAGVGIDTSDTQYF.

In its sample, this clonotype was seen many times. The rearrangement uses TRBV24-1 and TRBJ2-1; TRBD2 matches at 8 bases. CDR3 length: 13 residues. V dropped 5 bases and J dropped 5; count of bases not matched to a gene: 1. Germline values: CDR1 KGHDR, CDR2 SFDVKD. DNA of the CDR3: TGTGCCACCAGTGCGGGAGGGCACAATGAGCAGTTCTTC. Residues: CATSAGGHNEQFF.

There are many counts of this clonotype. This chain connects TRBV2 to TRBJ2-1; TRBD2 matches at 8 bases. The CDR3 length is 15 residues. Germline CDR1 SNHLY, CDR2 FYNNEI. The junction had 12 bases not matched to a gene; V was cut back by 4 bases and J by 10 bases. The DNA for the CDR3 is TGTGCCAGCAGTGGAGGGGGTAGCGGGACGCCCGAGCAGTTCTTC. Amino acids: CASSGGGSGTPEQFF.

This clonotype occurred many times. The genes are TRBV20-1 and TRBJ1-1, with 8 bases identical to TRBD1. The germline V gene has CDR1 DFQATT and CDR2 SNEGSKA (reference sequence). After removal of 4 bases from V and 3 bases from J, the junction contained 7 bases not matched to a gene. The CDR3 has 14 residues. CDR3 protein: CSANRGGQDTEAFF. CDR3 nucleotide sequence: TGCAGTGCTAACCGTGGGGGACAGGACACTGAAGCTTTCTTT.

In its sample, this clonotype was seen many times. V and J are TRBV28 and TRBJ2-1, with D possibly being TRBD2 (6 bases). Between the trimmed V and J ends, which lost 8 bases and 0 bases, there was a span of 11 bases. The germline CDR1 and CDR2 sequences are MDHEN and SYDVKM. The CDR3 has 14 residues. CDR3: CASLRGTSYNEQFF. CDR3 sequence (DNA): TGTGCCAGCCTCCGCGGGACCTCCTACAATGAGCAGTTCTTC.

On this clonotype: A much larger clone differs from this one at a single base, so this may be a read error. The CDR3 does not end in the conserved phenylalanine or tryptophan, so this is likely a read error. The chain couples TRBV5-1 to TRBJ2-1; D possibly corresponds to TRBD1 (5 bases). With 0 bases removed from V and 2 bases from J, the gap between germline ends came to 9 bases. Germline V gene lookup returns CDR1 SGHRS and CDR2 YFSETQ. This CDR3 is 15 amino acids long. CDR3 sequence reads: CASSLVDNPYNEQFL. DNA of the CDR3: TGCGCCAGCAGCTTGGTGGACAACCCCTACAATGAGCAGTTCTTG.

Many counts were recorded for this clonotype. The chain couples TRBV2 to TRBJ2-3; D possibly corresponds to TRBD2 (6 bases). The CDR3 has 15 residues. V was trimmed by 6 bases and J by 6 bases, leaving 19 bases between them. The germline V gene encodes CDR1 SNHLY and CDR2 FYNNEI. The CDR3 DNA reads TGTGCCAGCAGAGGGACCCCTCGGGGAGGTGATACGCAGTATTTT. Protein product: CASRGTPRGGDTQYF.

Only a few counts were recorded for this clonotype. In DNA, the CDR3 is TGCGCCAGCAGCTACCGACAGGGCTGGGATCAGCCCCAGCATTTT. Protein product: CASSYRQGWDQPQHF. The V and J genes are TRBV4-1 and TRBJ1-5, with 7 bases matching TRBD1. Trimming took 5 bases from V and 5 from J; bases not matched to a gene: 9. The CDR3 loop spans 15 amino acids. Germline loops: CDR1 MGHRA, CDR2 YSYEKL.

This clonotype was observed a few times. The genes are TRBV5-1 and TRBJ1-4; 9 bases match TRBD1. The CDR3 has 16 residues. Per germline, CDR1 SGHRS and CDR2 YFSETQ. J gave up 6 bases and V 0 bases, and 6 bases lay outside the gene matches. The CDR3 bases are TGCGCCAGCAGCTTGGGGAAACAGGGGGCGGATGAAAAACTGTTTTTT. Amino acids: CASSLGKQGADEKLFF. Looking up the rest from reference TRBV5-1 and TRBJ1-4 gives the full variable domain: KAGVTQTPRYLIKTRGQQVTLSCSPISGHRSVSWYQQTPGQGLQFLFEYFSETQRNKGNFPGRFSGRQFSNSRSEMNVSTLELGDSALYLCASSLGKQGADEKLFFGSGTQLSVL.

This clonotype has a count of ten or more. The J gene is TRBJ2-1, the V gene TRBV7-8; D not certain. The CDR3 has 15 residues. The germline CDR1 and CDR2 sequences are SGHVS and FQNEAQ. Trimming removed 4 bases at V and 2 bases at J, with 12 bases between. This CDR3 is CASSSEESAYNEQFF. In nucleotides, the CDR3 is TGTGCCAGCAGCTCTGAAGAGAGCGCCTACAATGAGCAGTTCTTC.

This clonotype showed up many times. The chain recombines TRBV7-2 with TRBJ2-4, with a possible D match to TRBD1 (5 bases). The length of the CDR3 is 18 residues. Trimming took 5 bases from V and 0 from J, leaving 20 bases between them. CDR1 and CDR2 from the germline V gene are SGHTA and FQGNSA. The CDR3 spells CASSLGRRQTLAKNIQYF. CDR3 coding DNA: TGTGCCAGCAGCCTGGGGCGCCGACAAACCCTAGCCAAAAACATTCAGTACTTC.

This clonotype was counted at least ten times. CDR3 coding DNA: TGTGCCAGCAGTCCCGGTCCCCCGTCAACTAATGAAAAACTGTTTTTT. The encoded protein is CASSPGPPSTNEKLFF. The rearrangement links TRBV28 to TRBJ1-4; D unclear. The germline V gene has CDR1 MDHEN and CDR2 SYDVKM. The CDR3 totals 16 residues. The V and J ends lost 5 bases and 0 bases respectively, with 13 bases between them.

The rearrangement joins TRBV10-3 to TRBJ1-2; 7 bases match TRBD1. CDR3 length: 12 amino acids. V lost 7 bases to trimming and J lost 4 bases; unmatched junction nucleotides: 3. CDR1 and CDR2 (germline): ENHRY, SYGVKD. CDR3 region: CAITDRSYGYTF. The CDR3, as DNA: TGTGCCATCACGGACAGGTCCTATGGCTACACCTTC.

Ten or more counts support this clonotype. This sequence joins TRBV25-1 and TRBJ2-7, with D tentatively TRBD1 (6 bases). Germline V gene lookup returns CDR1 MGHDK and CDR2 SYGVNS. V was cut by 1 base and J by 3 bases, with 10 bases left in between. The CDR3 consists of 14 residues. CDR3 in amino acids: CASSESGRGYEQYF. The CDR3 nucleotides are TGTGCCAGCAGTGAATCGGGCAGGGGCTACGAGCAGTACTTC.

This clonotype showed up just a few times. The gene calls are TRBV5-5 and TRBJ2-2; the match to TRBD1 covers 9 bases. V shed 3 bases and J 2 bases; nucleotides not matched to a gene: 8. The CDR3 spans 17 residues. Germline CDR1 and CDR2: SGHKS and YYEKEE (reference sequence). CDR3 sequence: CASSSQGTGLNTGELFF. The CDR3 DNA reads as TGTGCCAGCAGCTCACAGGGGACAGGGCTCAACACCGGGGAGCTGTTTTTT. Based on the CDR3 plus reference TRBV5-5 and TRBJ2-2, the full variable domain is DAGVTQSPTHLIKTRGQQVTLRCSPISGHKSVSWYQQVLGQGPQFIFQYYEKEERGRGNFPDRFSARQFPNYSSELNVNALLLGDSALYLCASSSQGTGLNTGELFFGEGSRLTVL.

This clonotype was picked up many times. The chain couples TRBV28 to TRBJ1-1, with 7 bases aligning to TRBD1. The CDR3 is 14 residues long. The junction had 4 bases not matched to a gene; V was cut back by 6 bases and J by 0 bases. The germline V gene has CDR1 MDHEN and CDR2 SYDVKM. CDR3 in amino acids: CASSLGQMNTEAFF. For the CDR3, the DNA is TGTGCCAGCAGCCTGGGACAGATGAACACTGAAGCTTTCTTT.

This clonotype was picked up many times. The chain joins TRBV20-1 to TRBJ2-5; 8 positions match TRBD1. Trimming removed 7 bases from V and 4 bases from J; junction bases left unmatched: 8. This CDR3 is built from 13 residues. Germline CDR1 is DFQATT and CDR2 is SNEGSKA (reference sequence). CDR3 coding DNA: TGCAGTGGAACGGACAGGGTCCCAGAGACCCAGTACTTC. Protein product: CSGTDRVPETQYF.

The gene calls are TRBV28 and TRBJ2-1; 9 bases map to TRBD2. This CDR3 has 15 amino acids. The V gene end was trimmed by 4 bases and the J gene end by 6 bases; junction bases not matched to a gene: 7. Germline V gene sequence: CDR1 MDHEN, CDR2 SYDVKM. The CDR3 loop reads CASSSPAGGINEQFF. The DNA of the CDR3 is TGTGCCAGCAGTTCCCCAGCGGGAGGCATCAATGAGCAGTTCTTC. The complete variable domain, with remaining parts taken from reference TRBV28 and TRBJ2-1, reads DVKVTQSSRYLVKRTGEKVFLECVQDMDHENMFWYRQDPGLGLRLIYFSYDVKMKEKGDIPEGYSVSREKKERFSLILESASTNQTSMYLCASSSPAGGINEQFFGPGTRLTVL.

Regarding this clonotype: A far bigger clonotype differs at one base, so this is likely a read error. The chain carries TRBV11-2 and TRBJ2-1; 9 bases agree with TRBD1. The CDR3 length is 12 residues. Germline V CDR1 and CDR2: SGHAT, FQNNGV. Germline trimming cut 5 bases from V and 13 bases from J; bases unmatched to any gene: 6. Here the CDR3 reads CASSLDRGTQFF. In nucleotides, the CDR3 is TGTGCCAGCAGCCTCGACAGGGGGACACAGTTCTTC.

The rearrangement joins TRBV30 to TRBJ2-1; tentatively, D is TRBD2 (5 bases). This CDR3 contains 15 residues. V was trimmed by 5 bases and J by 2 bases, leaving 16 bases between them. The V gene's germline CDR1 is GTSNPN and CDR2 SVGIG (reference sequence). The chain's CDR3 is CAWSPLGIAYNEQFF. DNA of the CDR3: TGTGCCTGGTCCCCACTCGGGATTGCCTACAATGAGCAGTTCTTC.

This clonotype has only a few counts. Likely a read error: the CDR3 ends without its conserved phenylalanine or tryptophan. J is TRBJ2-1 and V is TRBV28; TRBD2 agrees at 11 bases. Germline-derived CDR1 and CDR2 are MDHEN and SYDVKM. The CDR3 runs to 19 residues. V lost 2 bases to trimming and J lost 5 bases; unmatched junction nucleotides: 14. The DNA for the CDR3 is TGTGCCAGCAGTTTACCCACTAGCGGGAGCCCCACTACCCACAATGAGCAGTTCTCC. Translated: CASSLPTSGSPTTHNEQFS.

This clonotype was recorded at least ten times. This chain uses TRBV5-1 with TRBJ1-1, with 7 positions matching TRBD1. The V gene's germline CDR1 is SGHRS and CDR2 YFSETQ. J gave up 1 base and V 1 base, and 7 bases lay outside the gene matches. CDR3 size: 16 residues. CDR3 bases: TGCGCCAGCAGCTTGTTTTCTGGGACAGCGAACACTGAAGCTTTCTTT. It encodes CASSLFSGTANTEAFF.

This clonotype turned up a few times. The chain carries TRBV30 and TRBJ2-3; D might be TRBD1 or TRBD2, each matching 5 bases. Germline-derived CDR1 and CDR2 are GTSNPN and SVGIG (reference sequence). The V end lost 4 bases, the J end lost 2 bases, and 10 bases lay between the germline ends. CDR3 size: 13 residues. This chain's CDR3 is CAWTGPNTDTQYF. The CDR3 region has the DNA TGTGCCTGGACGGGGCCCAACACAGATACGCAGTATTTT.